A selection of T cell receptor beta chains follows, all from one sample in a study of beta chain features in type 1 diabetes. Clones were sequenced by immunoSEQ multiplex PCR, and TCRdb holds only the in-frame ones, with some missing. The sample yields hundreds of thousands of clones, 25% to 35% seen once. Sequenced: naive CD4+ T cells from blood. The receptor source for this set is a man aged 18-30 years in good health. Both conserved end residues are part of each CDR3. The order of the fields is clone size, J gene, V gene, D gene, CDR3 DNA, CDR3 protein. The D gene is left open where the match is weak. The listing skips clone size in some rows; elsewhere it reads once, few, many or a size class.

>.|TRBJ2-6|TRBV15|.
TGTGCCACCAGCAGAGATATGATCGCGGGGGCCAACGTCCTGACTTTC
CATSRDMIAGANVLTF
>.|TRBJ2-2|TRBV7-3|TRBD2
TGTGCCAGCAGCCCGGGACTAGCGGGAACCGGGGAGCTGTTTTTT
CASSPGLAGTGELFF
>.|TRBJ1-2|TRBV30|.
TGTGCCTGGAGTGACGTAGGGTATGGCTACACCTTC
CAWSDVGYGYTF
>few|TRBJ2-2|TRBV13|.
TGTGCCAGCAGCTGGCGCCCGGACACCGGGGAGCTGTTTTTT
CASSWRPDTGELFF
>.|TRBJ2-5|TRBV19|TRBD1
TGTGCCAGTAGGCCCCAGCGTCCCGACAGGGGACGGGAGACCCAGTACTTC
CASRPQRPDRGRETQYF
>few|TRBJ2-5|TRBV29-1|.
TGCAGCGTTGCCGGGGTAGCAGAGACCCAGTACTTC
CSVAGVAETQYF
>.|TRBJ2-5|TRBV28|TRBD1
TGTGCCAGCAGTCCTCCGACAGGGCGCCCGGAGACCCAGTACTTC
CASSPPTGRPETQYF
>.|TRBJ1-3|TRBV4-1|.
TGCGCCAGCAGCCAACAGGGTTCTGGAAACACCATATATTTT
CASSQQGSGNTIYF
>few|TRBJ2-2|TRBV4-1|.
TGCGCCAGCAGCCGAAGCCCCGGAGGTGACACCGGGGAGCTGTTTTTT
CASSRSPGGDTGELFF
>.|TRBJ2-3|TRBV5-6|.
TGTGCCAGCAGGCGCCTAGCTAGCACAGATACGCAGTATTTT
CASRRLASTDTQYF
>.|TRBJ2-5|TRBV13|TRBD2
TGTGCCAGCAGGTCCGGACTAGTAGGGGATAGGAGCAGAGAGACCCAGTACTTC
CASRSGLVGDRSRETQYF
>.|TRBJ2-5|TRBV2|TRBD2
TGTGCCAGCGAACTAGCGGGAGCGTCCCAGTACTTC
CASELAGASQYF
>few|TRBJ2-7|TRBV14|.
TGTGCCAGCAGCCATAGGACAGTCTCCCGCGGCGAGCAGTACTTC
CASSHRTVSRGEQYF
>few|TRBJ2-3|TRBV14|.
TGTGCCAGCAGCCAACCTTACTCCGTGGTGGATTTTGATACGCAGTATTTT
CASSQPYSVVDFDTQYF
>.|TRBJ2-1|TRBV19|.
TGTGCCAGTAGTATAGACCTCCTGGATGAGCAGTTCTTC
CASSIDLLDEQFF
>.|TRBJ2-2|TRBV19|TRBD2
TGTGCCAGTAGGCGGACTAGCGACCGCGGGGAGCTGTTTTTT
CASRRTSDRGELFF
>.|TRBJ2-3|TRBV5-1|.
TGCGCCAGCAGCCGTGGGAGTCACACAGATACGCAGTATTTT
CASSRGSHTDTQYF
>.|TRBJ1-2|TRBV4-3|TRBD1
TGCGCCAGCAGCCAAACGCCACAGGGGGCAAGTGGCTACACCTTC
CASSQTPQGASGYTF
>.|TRBJ2-1|TRBV7-3|.
TGTGCCAGCAGCGTAGGGACTGTCTACAATGAGCAGTTCTTC
CASSVGTVYNEQFF
>.|TRBJ2-5|TRBV7-8|.
TGTGCCAGCAGCTTAGGAGGGGATCAAGAGACCCAGTACTTC
CASSLGGDQETQYF
>few|TRBJ2-3|TRBV25-1|TRBD2
TGTGCCAGCGGGGAGGGCGGGATGGTCACAGATACGCAGTATTTT
CASGEGGMVTDTQYF
>few|TRBJ2-1|TRBV29-1|.
TGCAGCGTTGAGGACCGAGAGCAGTTCTTC
CSVEDREQFF
>.|TRBJ2-5|TRBV4-2|.
TGTGCCAGCAGCCAAGTCTCAGCGGAGCAAGAAGAGACCCAGTACTTC
CASSQVSAEQEETQYF
>.|TRBJ2-4|TRBV15|.
TGTGCCACCAGCAGAGAGAGCGGAGTAGCCAAAAACATTCAGTACTTC
CATSRESGVAKNIQYF
>few|TRBJ2-1|TRBV29-1|TRBD2
TGCAGCGTTGACGGGGCGGGAGGGACCTACAATGAGCAGTTCTTC
CSVDGAGGTYNEQFF
>few|TRBJ2-3|TRBV27|TRBD2
TGTGCCAGCGGTGGGGCTAGCGGGACAGATACGCAGTATTTT
CASGGASGTDTQYF
>.|TRBJ2-3|TRBV9|TRBD2
TGTGCCAGCAGCCCACGCGGGGGGCAGCCAGATACGCAGTATTTT
CASSPRGGQPDTQYF
>few|TRBJ2-7|TRBV9|.
TGTGCCAGCACCCCTTGGCAGTACTTC
CASTPWQYF
>few|TRBJ1-4|TRBV6-1|.
TGTGCCAGCAGTGAAATGAACAGGCGAGATGAAAAACTGTTTTTT
CASSEMNRRDEKLFF
>few|TRBJ2-2|TRBV6-5|.
TGTGCCAGCAGTTACCCTAGCCCCGGGGAGCTGTTTTTT
CASSYPSPGELFF
>.|TRBJ2-1|TRBV5-1|TRBD2
TGCGCCAGCAGATCTATGGCGGGAGGGCGGTCCTACAATGAGCAGTTCTTC
CASRSMAGGRSYNEQFF
>.|TRBJ2-7|TRBV6-1|.
TGTGCCAGCAGTGAAGGGCCTTACGAGCAGTACTTC
CASSEGPYEQYF
>few|TRBJ2-2|TRBV30|.
TGTGCCTGGAGTCGTGACAGTTACACCGGGGAGCTGTTTTTT
CAWSRDSYTGELFF
>.|TRBJ2-5|TRBV2|TRBD1
TGTGCCAGCAGTGCGAAACAGGGGCTTCAAGAGACCCAGTACTTC
CASSAKQGLQETQYF
>few|TRBJ2-1|TRBV6-5|TRBD2
TGTGCCAGCGAGAGGGCGGGAGGTCTTAATGAGCAGTTCTTC
CASERAGGLNEQFF
>few|TRBJ2-1|TRBV2|TRBD2
TGTGCCACCGATCCGGGACTAGCGGTCAATGAGCAGTTCTTC
CATDPGLAVNEQFF
>few|TRBJ2-1|TRBV4-2|TRBD2
TGTGCCAGCAGCCAAGATTTCTCCCGGACTAGCGGTTACAATGAGCAGTTCTTC
CASSQDFSRTSGYNEQFF
>few|TRBJ2-5|TRBV5-1|.
TGCGCCAGCAGCTGGACGACAGAAGAGACCCAGTACTTC
CASSWTTEETQYF
>.|TRBJ1-2|TRBV6-5|.
TGTGCCAGCAGTTACGGGGGGACGGCTTTGGCCTATGGCTACACCTTC
CASSYGGTALAYGYTF
>.|TRBJ2-7|TRBV25-1|.
TGTGCCAGCAGTAAAGACAGCCTAGTCTACGAGCAGTACTTC
CASSKDSLVYEQYF
>.|TRBJ2-1|TRBV18|.
TGTGCCAGCTCACCACCGGCCAAGCCCGGCAATGAGCAGTTCTTC
CASSPPAKPGNEQFF
>.|TRBJ2-1|TRBV4-3|TRBD2
TGCGCCAGCAGCAAACGACTAGCGGCCTACAATGAGCAGTTCTTC
CASSKRLAAYNEQFF
>.|TRBJ2-7|TRBV18|.
TGTGCCAGCTCACCACCGCACTCCACTGCTACGGAGCAGTACTTC
CASSPPHSTATEQYF
>.|TRBJ2-2|TRBV15|.
TGTGCCACCAGCAGAGATCTTGCCGGGACAACGAACACCGGGGAGCTGTTTTTT
CATSRDLAGTTNTGELFF
>few|TRBJ1-4|TRBV30|.
TGTGCCTGGAGTCGTTACCCAACTAATGAAAAACTGTTTTTT
CAWSRYPTNEKLFF
>.|TRBJ2-1|TRBV29-1|.
TGCAGCGCACGGGGCTCCTCCTACAATGAGCAGTTCTTC
CSARGSSYNEQFF
>.|TRBJ2-4|TRBV4-1|TRBD1
TGCGCCAGCAGCCTAATAGGACAGGGCCCAGGGGGCATTCAGTACTTC
CASSLIGQGPGGIQYF
>.|TRBJ2-3|TRBV5-1|.
TGCGCCAGCAGCTTGTCTGGGACTAGCACAGATACGCAGTATTTT
CASSLSGTSTDTQYF
>.|TRBJ1-1|TRBV29-1|.
TGCAGCGTTGCCGGGGGGGCTGAAGCTTTCTTT
CSVAGGAEAFF
>.|TRBJ2-5|TRBV30|.
TGTGCCTGGGGGCCCTTACGCGAGACCCAGTACTTC
CAWGPLRETQYF